Below are 2 T cell receptor beta chains sequenced from a single sample in a study of cytomegalovirus exposure and HLA in healthy donors. Sequencing used immunoSEQ multiplex PCR; TCRdb keeps in-frame clones, though not all of them. The profile shows approximately 260,000 clones, 75% to 90% of them singletons. Sequencing was performed on PBMCs. These TCRs come from a woman in her thirties in good health and CMV-seropositive.

The chain links TRBV5-4 to TRBJ2-1; D call uncertain. The CDR3 is 12 residues long. Germline lookup yields CDR1 SGHNT and CDR2 YYREEE (reference sequence). The germline V and J ends were trimmed by 0 bases and 7 bases, with 5 bases remaining between them. The CDR3 DNA reads as TGTGCCAGCAGCTTGGACAGTAATGAGCAGTTCTTC. Amino acids: CASSLDSNEQFF.

The chain combines TRBV6-6 with TRBJ2-7; tentative D call: TRBD2 (5 bases). Germline V gives CDR1 MNHNY, CDR2 SVGAGI (reference sequence). The CDR3 contains 13 residues. Trimming took 8 bases from V and 1 from J, leaving 12 bases between them. CDR3 loop: CASLDGGSYEQYF. The CDR3 DNA sequence: TGTGCCAGCTTGGACGGCGGGTCCTACGAGCAGTACTTC.